These 12 T cell receptor beta chains were all obtained from the same sample, sequenced in a study of T-cell memory formation after mild COVID-19. A single record per CDR3 protein comes from TCRdb applying MiXCR to the 5' RACE reads. The sample has around 450,000 distinct CDR3 sequences; around 18% are singletons. Input material: PBMCs or a T cell subset sorted from them (not recorded which). These receptors originate from an adult woman who had mild COVID-19 (a few samples of this study predate the infection). Cell type and time point are not known.

This clonotype has just a few counts. This sequence joins TRBV5-1 and TRBJ2-6, with 9 bases that match TRBD1. The ends lost 0 bases at V and 0 bases at J; junction bases unmatched: 4. Germline V lookup: CDR1 SGHRS, CDR2 YFSETQ. There are 18 residues in the CDR3. CDR3 in amino acids: CASSLGDREVSGANVLTF. CDR3 bases: TGCGCCAGCAGCTTGGGGGACAGGGAAGTCTCTGGGGCCAACGTCCTGACTTTC.

This sequence joins TRBV5-5 and TRBJ2-7; D may match TRBD1 or TRBD2 (5 bases each). This CDR3 contains 16 residues. The germline V and J ends were trimmed by 4 bases and 0 bases, with 17 bases remaining between them. Germline CDR1 reads SGHKS; CDR2 reads YYEKEE (reference sequence). The CDR3 protein is CASSRWDGSSSYEQYF. The CDR3 DNA is TGTGCCAGCAGCCGTTGGGACGGGTCTAGCTCCTACGAGCAGTACTTC.

CDR3 sequence: CASSPRRRRPLNTIYF. In nucleotides, the CDR3 is TGTGCCAGCAGTCCGAGGAGGAGACGTCCCTTAAACACCATATATTTT. The J gene is TRBJ1-3, the V gene TRBV6-1; no definite D call. The V and J ends lost 5 bases and 6 bases respectively, with 20 bases between them. Germline V gives CDR1 MNHNS, CDR2 SASEGT. CDR3 length equals 16 residues.

This clonotype showed up just a few times. This chain joins TRBV24-1 and TRBJ2-5; D gene ambiguous. Germline CDR1 is KGHDR and CDR2 is SFDVKD. V shed 10 bases and J shed 3 bases, with 14 bases lying between them. This CDR3 comprises 13 residues. The CDR3 spells CATSTESKETQYF. As DNA, the CDR3 is TGTGCCACTTCGACTGAGAGTAAAGAGACCCAGTACTTC.

V usage is TRBV7-9 and J usage is TRBJ1-2; no clear D gene. V was cut by 2 bases and J by 0 bases, with 1 base left in between. The CDR3 is made up of 12 amino acids. CDR1 and CDR2 from the germline V gene are SEHNR and FQNEAQ (reference sequence). The CDR3 is CASSLSNYGYTF. The CDR3 nucleotides are TGTGCCAGCAGCTTATCTAACTATGGCTACACCTTC.

This clonotype has just a few counts. This chain links TRBV5-8 with TRBJ2-7; 8 nucleotides align to TRBD2. Germline-derived CDR1 and CDR2 are SGHTS and YDEGEE. The CDR3 runs 15 residues. V dropped 4 bases and J dropped 2; count of bases not matched to a gene: 8. CDR3 in amino acids: CASSRGGTLTYEQYF. CDR3 bases: TGTGCCAGCAGCCGGGGGGGGACACTCACCTACGAGCAGTACTTC.

The chain joins TRBV29-1 to TRBJ2-7; the match to TRBD2 covers 11 bases. Trimming took 6 bases from V and 6 from J; bases not matched to a gene: 4. Germline-derived CDR1 and CDR2 are SQVTM and ANQGSEA. The CDR3 has 12 amino acids. CDR3 bases: TGCAGCGTATCCGGGACTAGCGGCGAGCAGTACTTC. The encoded protein is CSVSGTSGEQYF.

This clonotype has more than one count but fewer than ten. The chain carries TRBV11-2 and TRBJ2-1, with TRBD2 as a possible D gene (7 bases). CDR3 size: 17 residues. V lost 4 bases and J lost 4, with 20 bases in between. The V gene's germline CDR1 is SGHAT and CDR2 FQNNGV. The CDR3 nucleotides are TGTGCCAGCAGCTCTCCGGGGGGCAGGGCCCCATACAATGAGCAGTTCTTC. Its translation is CASSSPGGRAPYNEQFF.

This clonotype occurred a few times. The chain has TRBV15 and TRBJ2-5, with D uncertain. CDR1 and CDR2 (germline): LNHNV, YYDKDF (reference sequence). With 1 base removed from V and 5 bases from J, the gap between germline ends came to 8 bases. CDR3 length equals 13 residues. CDR3 protein: CATSRGNYETQYF. The CDR3 bases are TGTGCCACCAGCAGAGGAAACTACGAGACCCAGTACTTC.

This clonotype was seen more than once but under ten times. The chain recombines TRBV2 with TRBJ1-2; TRBD1 matches 8 bases. CDR1 is SNHLY and CDR2 is FYNNEI in the germline V gene. The junction had 6 bases not matched to a gene; V was cut back by 7 bases and J by 8 bases. CDR3 length: 12 amino acids. The CDR3 DNA follows: TGTGCCAGCACCAGGGGGCGCAGAGGCTACACCTTC. It is translated as CASTRGRRGYTF.

The chain carries TRBV18 and TRBJ2-1; 9 positions match TRBD2. The CDR3 spans 12 residues. V was pared by 5 bases and J by 13 bases, with 6 bases of the junction left unmatched. CDR1 is KGHSH and CDR2 is LQKENI in the germline V gene. CDR3: CASSFSGGEQFF. The CDR3 region has the DNA TGTGCCAGCTCATTTAGCGGGGGAGAACAGTTCTTC.

The V gene is TRBV12-3 or TRBV12-4, the J gene TRBJ1-1; weak D call: TRBD1 (6 bases). V lost 6 bases and J 1 base, leaving 9 bases between the germline ends. This CDR3 region has 13 residues. CDR3 loop: CASRTTGNTEAFF. For the CDR3, the DNA is TGTGCCAGCAGAACGACAGGGAACACTGAAGCTTTCTTT.